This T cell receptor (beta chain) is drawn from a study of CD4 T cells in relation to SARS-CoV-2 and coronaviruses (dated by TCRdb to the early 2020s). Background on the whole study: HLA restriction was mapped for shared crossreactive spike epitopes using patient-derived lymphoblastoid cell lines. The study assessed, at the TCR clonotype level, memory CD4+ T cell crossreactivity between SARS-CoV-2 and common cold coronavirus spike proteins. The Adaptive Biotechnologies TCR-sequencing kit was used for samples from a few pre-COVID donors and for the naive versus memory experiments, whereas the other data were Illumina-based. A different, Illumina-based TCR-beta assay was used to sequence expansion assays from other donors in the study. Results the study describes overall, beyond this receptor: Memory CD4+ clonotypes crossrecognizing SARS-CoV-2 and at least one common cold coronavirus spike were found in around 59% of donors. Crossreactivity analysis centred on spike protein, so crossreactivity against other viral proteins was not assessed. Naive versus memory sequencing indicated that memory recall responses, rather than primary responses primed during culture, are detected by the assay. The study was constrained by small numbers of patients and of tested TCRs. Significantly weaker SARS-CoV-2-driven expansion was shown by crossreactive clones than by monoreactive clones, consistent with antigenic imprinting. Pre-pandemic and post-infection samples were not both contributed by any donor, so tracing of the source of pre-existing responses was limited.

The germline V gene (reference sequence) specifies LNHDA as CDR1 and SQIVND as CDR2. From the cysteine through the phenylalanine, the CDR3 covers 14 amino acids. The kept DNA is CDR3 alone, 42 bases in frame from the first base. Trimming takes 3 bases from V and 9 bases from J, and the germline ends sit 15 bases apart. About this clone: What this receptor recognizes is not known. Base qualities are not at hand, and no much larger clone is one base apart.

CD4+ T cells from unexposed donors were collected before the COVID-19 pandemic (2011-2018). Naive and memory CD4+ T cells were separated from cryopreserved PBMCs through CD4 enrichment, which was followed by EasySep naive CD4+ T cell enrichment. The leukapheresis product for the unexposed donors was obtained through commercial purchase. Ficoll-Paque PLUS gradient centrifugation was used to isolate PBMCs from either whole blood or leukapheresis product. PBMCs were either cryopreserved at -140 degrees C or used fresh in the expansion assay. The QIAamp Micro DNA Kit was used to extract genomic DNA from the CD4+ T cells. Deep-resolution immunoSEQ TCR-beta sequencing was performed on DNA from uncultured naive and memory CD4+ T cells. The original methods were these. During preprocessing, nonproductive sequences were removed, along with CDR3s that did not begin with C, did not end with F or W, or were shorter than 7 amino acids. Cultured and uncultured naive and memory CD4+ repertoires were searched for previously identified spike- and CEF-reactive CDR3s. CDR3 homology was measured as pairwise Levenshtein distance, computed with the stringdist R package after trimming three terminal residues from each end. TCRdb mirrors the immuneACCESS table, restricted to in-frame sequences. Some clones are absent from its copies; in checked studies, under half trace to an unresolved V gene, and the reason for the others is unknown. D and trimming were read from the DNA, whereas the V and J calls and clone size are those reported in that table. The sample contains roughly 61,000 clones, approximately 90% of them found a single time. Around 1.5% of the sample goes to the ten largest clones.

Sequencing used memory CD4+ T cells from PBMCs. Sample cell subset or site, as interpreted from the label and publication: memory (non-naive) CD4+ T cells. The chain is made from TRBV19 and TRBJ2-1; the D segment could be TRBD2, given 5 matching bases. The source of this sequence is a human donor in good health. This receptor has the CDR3 CASSMSSPRSEQFF. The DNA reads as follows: TGTGCCAGTAGTATGTCTAGCCCACGTAGTGAGCAGTTCTTC. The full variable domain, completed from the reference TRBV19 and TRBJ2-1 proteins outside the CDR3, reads DGGITQSPKYLFRKEGQNVTLSCEQNLNHDAMYWYRQDPGQGLRLIYYSQIVNDFQKGDIAEGYSVSREKKESFPLTVTSAQKNPTAFYLCASSMSSPRSEQFFGPGTRLTVL.